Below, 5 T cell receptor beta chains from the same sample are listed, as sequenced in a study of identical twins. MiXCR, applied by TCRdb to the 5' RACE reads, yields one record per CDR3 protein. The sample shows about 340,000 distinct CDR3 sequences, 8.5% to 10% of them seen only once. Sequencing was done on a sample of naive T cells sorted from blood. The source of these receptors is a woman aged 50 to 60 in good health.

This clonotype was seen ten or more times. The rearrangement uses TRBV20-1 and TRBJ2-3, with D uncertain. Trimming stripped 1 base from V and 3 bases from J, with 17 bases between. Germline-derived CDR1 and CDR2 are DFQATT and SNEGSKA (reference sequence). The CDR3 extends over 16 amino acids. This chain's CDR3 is CSARVKAAGQTDTQYF. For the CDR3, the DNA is TGCAGTGCTAGAGTAAAAGCCGCCGGGCAGACAGATACGCAGTATTTT.

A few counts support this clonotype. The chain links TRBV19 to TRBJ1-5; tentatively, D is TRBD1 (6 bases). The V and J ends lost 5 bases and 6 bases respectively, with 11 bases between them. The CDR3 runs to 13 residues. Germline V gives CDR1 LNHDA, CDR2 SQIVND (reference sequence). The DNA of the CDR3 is TGTGCCAGTAGTGCTCAGGGGATTCAGCCCCAGCATTTT. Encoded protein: CASSAQGIQPQHF.

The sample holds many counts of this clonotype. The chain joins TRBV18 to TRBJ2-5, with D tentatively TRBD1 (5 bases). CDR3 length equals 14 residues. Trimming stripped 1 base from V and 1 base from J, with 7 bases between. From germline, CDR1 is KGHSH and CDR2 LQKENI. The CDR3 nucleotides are TGTGCCAGCTCACCACGACAGCTCCAAGAGACCCAGTACTTC. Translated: CASSPRQLQETQYF.

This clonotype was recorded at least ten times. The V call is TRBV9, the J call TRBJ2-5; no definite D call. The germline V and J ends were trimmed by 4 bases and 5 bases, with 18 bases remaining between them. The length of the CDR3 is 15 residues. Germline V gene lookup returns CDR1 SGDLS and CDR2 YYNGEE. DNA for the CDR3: TGTGCCAGCAGCCCGGGTACACTATCAAAGGAGACCCAGTACTTC. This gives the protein CASSPGTLSKETQYF.

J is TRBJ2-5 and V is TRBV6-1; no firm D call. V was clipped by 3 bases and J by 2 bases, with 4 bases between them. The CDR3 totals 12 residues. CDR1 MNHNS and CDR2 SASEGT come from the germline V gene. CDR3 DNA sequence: TGTGCCAGCAGTGAGTTACAAGAGACCCAGTACTTC. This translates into CASSELQETQYF.